This T cell receptor beta chain was sequenced for a study of early T cells in non-severe SARS-CoV-2 infection. Across the whole study: Chains were unpaired, as sequencing was done on bulk RNA from unsorted whole blood.

This clonotype was seen repeatedly, ten times or more. Individually, cDNA molecules had unique molecular identifiers attached to them. TCRdb processed the 5' RACE reads anew with MiXCR; each CDR3 protein has one entry. The repertoire holds about 27,000 distinct CDR3 sequences, with roughly 5.6% as singletons. CDR1 and CDR2 from the germline V gene are KGHSH and LQKENI. CDR3 length: 13 amino acids. Trimming removed 6 bases from V and 8 bases from J, with 16 bases in between. The chain recombines TRBV18 with TRBJ1-2; no clear D. Sequencing was performed on whole blood. This TCR derives from an adult who was a healthcare worker with PCR-confirmed SARS-CoV-2 infection or an uninfected control (not recorded which). CDR3 region: CASSTTKVLGYTF. As DNA, the CDR3 is TGTGCCAGCTCCACGACTAAGGTCCTGGGCTACACCTTC.